These 11 T cell receptor beta chains were sequenced from one sample in a study of blood T cell repertoires in COVID-19. The method was immunoSEQ multiplex PCR; TCRdb's version includes in-frame clones alone and lacks a portion of them. This table has over 70,000 clones, almost 90% appearing once. The specimen sequenced was peripheral blood. These receptor sequences come from a woman aged 80 or over with active or convalescent COVID-19.

The chain uses TRBV5-4 and TRBJ1-6; tentatively, D is TRBD1 (5 bases). Trimming cost V 4 bases and J 7 bases, with 15 bases left between them. The CDR3 consists of 15 residues. Germline loops: CDR1 SGHNT, CDR2 YYREEE (reference sequence). The CDR3 sequence: CASSPGREGNSPLHF. Written as DNA, the CDR3 is TGTGCCAGCAGCCCAGGTAGGGAGGGGAATTCACCCCTCCACTTT.

The rearrangement uses TRBV19 and TRBJ2-2, with TRBD2 matching over 10 bases. The CDR3 totals 16 residues. Per germline, CDR1 LNHDA and CDR2 SQIVND (reference sequence). V dropped 8 bases and J dropped 0; count of bases not matched to a gene: 6. The CDR3 here is CASGHLAGANTGELFF. Written as DNA, the CDR3 is TGTGCCAGTGGGCATCTAGCGGGAGCGAACACCGGGGAGCTGTTTTTT.

The chain recombines TRBV5-1 with TRBJ1-6; D not certain. In germline, CDR1 is SGHRS, CDR2 YFSETQ. This CDR3 is built from 14 residues. Trimming shortened V by 6 bases and J by 7 bases, and 14 bases separated the two germline ends. The CDR3 reads CASTPGSGNSPLHF. The DNA for the CDR3 is TGCGCCAGCACCCCGGGAAGTGGAAATTCACCCCTCCACTTT.

This chain uses TRBV28 with TRBJ2-7; D not certain. The CDR3 has 13 amino acids. Between the trimmed V and J ends, which lost 6 bases and 5 bases, there was a span of 14 bases. The germline gives CDR1 MDHEN, CDR2 SYDVKM. CDR3 in DNA: TGTGCCAGCAGGTCGGGTGTTGTCAACGAGCAGTACTTC. Amino acids: CASRSGVVNEQYF.

This clone has just one count. V and J are TRBV11-2 and TRBJ2-7; 8 nucleotides align to TRBD1. The CDR3 runs 14 residues. The J segment lost 3 bases and the V segment lost 3 bases, leaving 4 bases of the junction unmatched. Germline CDR1 SGHAT, CDR2 FQNNGV. The CDR3 nucleotides read TGTGCCAGCAGCTTTGTCAGGGGGCTCTACGAGCAGTACTTC. This gives the protein CASSFVRGLYEQYF.

V gene TRBV5-1 combines with J gene TRBJ1-2; TRBD1 agrees at 10 bases. V dropped 4 bases and J dropped 4; count of bases not matched to a gene: 10. The CDR3 runs to 16 residues. Germline V lookup: CDR1 SGHRS, CDR2 YFSETQ. This CDR3 reads CASSQGDRGWGYGYTF. DNA of the CDR3: TGCGCCAGCAGCCAAGGGGACAGGGGATGGGGCTATGGCTACACCTTC.

The V and J genes are TRBV5-1 and TRBJ2-6, with D perhaps TRBD1 (5 bases). The length of the CDR3 is 16 residues. Germline assignment: CDR1 SGHRS and CDR2 YFSETQ. The V end was cut by 0 bases, the J end by 3 bases, with 10 bases between. The CDR3 DNA sequence: TGCGCCAGCAGCTTGGAGGGGCCGGATGGGGCCAACGTCCTGACTTTC. It translates to CASSLEGPDGANVLTF.

The chain joins TRBV27 to TRBJ1-5; 9 bases agree with TRBD1. From germline, CDR1 is MNHEY and CDR2 SMNVEV (reference sequence). V trimming: 2 bases; J trimming: 0 bases; junction bases outside the gene matches: 11. The CDR3 runs 19 residues. CDR3 nucleotide sequence: TGTGCCAGCAGTTTAGCAAAACCGGGACAGGGATATAGCAATCAGCCCCAGCATTTT. Its translation is CASSLAKPGQGYSNQPQHF.

This rearrangement joins TRBV5-1 to TRBJ1-2; 10 bases are a match to TRBD1. V lost 7 bases, J lost 7 bases, and 13 bases stayed unmatched. The CDR3 runs to 15 residues. Germline CDR1 and CDR2: SGHRS and YFSETQ. CDR3 amino acids: CASGLGDRGFRGYTF. The CDR3 nucleotides read TGCGCCAGCGGCCTGGGGGACAGGGGATTTCGTGGCTACACCTTC.

The CDR3 DNA reads as TGTGCCATCAGTGCCACGACTAGCGGGACCTCCTACAATGAGCAGTTCTTC. This encodes CAISATTSGTSYNEQFF. The chain has TRBV10-3 and TRBJ2-1; 11 nucleotides match TRBD2. Germline CDR1 reads ENHRY; CDR2 reads SYGVKD. The CDR3 loop spans 17 amino acids. V was clipped by 4 bases and J by 0 bases; unmatched bases: 5.

V gene TRBV5-4 combines with J gene TRBJ2-5; D is unresolved. The CDR3 is 13 residues long. The germline V and J ends were trimmed by 2 bases and 2 bases, with 7 bases remaining between them. CDR1 and CDR2 from the germline V gene are SGHNT and YYREEE (reference sequence). This CDR3 is CASSFYDQETQYF. The CDR3 region has the DNA TGTGCCAGCAGCTTCTATGATCAAGAGACCCAGTACTTC.